The TCR beta chain under discussion was sequenced for a study of Ad26.COV2.S vaccination and SARS-CoV-2 variants. Overall study findings and caveats: TCR breadth and depth estimates may have understated total T cell responses. Vaccinated and placebo-treated recipients had similar non-spike TCR breadth.

Concerning this clone itself: What it binds is not known.

Treatment here: some 20 received Ad26.COV2.S at low or high dose, single or two shots; five or six received placebo; per-sample allocation not given. Collection of samples fell on day 63 after the first vaccine or placebo injection. Clones were read by immunoSEQ multiplex PCR, and TCRdb kept only the in-frame ones, dropping some. The table includes about 370,000 clones, approximately 91% detected once. This CDR3 is built from 16 residues. Germline CDR1 and CDR2: SGDLS and YYNGEE. V shed 4 bases, J shed 2 bases, and the junction held 9 bases outside the gene matches. J is TRBJ2-3 and V is TRBV9; TRBD2 matches 8 bases. This TCR was sampled from a person aged 18-60 years who received the Ad26.COV2.S COVID-19 vaccine or a placebo. The sequencing used peripheral blood, collected in a trial of Ad26.COV2.S vaccine versus placebo. Here the CDR3 DNA reads TGTGCCAGCAGCATACGGGAGGGGGTTTACACAGATACGCAGTATTTT. It encodes CASSIREGVYTDTQYF.